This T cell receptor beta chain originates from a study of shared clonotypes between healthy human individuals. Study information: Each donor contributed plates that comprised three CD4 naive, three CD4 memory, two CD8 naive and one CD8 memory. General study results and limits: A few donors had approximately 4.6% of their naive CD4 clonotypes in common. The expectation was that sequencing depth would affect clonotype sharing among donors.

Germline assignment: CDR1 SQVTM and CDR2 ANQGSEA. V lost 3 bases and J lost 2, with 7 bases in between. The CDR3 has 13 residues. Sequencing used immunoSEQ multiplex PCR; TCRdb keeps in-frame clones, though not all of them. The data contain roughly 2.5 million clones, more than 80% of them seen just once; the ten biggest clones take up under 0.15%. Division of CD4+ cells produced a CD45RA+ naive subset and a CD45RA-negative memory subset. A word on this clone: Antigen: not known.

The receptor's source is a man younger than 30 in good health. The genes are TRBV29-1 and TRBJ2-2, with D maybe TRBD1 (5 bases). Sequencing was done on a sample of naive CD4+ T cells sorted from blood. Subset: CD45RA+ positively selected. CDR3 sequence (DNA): TGCAGCGTTGAGGACATTAACACCGGGGAGCTGTTTTTT. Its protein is CSVEDINTGELFF.